This TCR beta chain originates from a study of T cell responses to AZD1222 COVID-19 vaccine (dated by TCRdb to about 2021). Notes on the research overall: TCR sequencing covered 233 trial participants: 200 to 210 given two doses of AZD1222 and approximately 25 given two doses of MenACWY control vaccine. Trial participants were enrolled into age subgroups of 18-55, 56-69 and 70-plus years, which contained around 150, 29 and 61 TCR-sequenced participants, respectively. The paper's findings and limits, for the study overall: After two AZD1222 doses, both the breadth and the depth of spike-specific TCRs were significantly higher than at day 0 and than in MenACWY recipients. Reportedly, close to half of the unique spike-specific TCRs recognized epitopes lying outside the regions that are mutated in the B.1.351 and B.1.1.7 variants. Conclusions about previously exposed vaccinees were limited because only a handful of AZD1222 recipients were SARS-CoV-2 seropositive at baseline. In the small 56-69-year group, the increase in depth fell short of significance, most likely because of low power. Because no day 14 peak-response samples were available, repertoires were characterized only after the peak T cell response. Participants were mostly white British, with more females than males. The authors suggested clonal diversity may have been underestimated. The whole spike protein was spanned by vaccine-associated CD4 TCRs, and dominant responses were seen in regions 160-218 and 743-854.

V is shortened by 7 bases, J by 2 bases, and the region joining them spans 24 bases. The CDR3, from cysteine to phenylalanine, totals 17 residues. Only the CDR3 region is kept as DNA, spanning 51 bases read in frame from base 1. The germline V gene sets CDR1 to SGHRS and CDR2 to YFSETQ. Comments on this clone: What antigen it recognizes has not been identified. No clone much larger than this one lies a single base away; base qualities are absent.

What the time point label conveys for this sample: about 28 days (+/-7) after the second vaccine dose. AZD1222 recipients with second doses at about 4 weeks or about 12 weeks were pooled, because spike-specific TCR depth and breadth did not differ between schedules. Samples from vaccinated people were obtained from the UK trials COV001 and COV002, which included a single-blind randomized controlled phase 2/3 trial of AZD1222 (ChAdOx1 nCoV-19) in healthy adults. For TCRbeta chain sequencing, PBMC samples were collected from trial participants at day 0 and at day 28 after the second dose. The CDR3 regions of human TCRbeta chains were analyzed by immunosequencing. The paper's processing steps were these. TCRs in the repertoires were matched against a reference library of SARS-CoV-2-specific TCRs that had been generated with the MIRA antigen-specificity platform. Breadth was defined as the fraction of unique TCRs that were SARS-CoV-2-associated. Depth was defined as the fraction of total T cells that were SARS-CoV-2-associated. Using the MIRA data, each spike-specific TCR was assigned both to the spike region to which the TCR was reactive and to a CD4 or CD8 class. Log10-transformed breadth and depth values were compared by one-way ANOVA with Sidak's multiple comparisons tests. Held by TCRdb, this immuneACCESS table contains in-frame sequences only and omits some clones. Under half of the omission traces to an unresolved V gene where checked; the cause of the rest is unknown. V, J and clone size reflect that table, while D and trimming were determined from the DNA. The table for this sample lists tens of thousands of clones; approximately 90% of them were counted only once. About 5% of the sample is taken by the ten largest.

This sample comprised peripheral blood, obtained 28 days after the second AZD1222 dose. The sequence is built from TRBV5-1 and TRBJ1-2, and the D gene may be TRBD1, 5 bases matching. The sequence came from an adult who received the AZD1222 COVID-19 vaccine. The CDR3 loop reads CASAASATPGRNYGYTF. The DNA is TGCGCCAGCGCAGCTTCCGCTACGCCAGGGCGGAACTATGGCTACACCTTC. Full variable domain (CDR3 extended with the reference TRBV5-1 and TRBJ1-2 proteins): KAGVTQTPRYLIKTRGQQVTLSCSPISGHRSVSWYQQTPGQGLQFLFEYFSETQRNKGNFPGRFSGRQFSNSRSEMNVSTLELGDSALYLCASAASATPGRNYGYTFGSGTRLTVV.